The 2 T cell receptor beta chains below all came from one sample that was sequenced in a study of OX40 agonist ivuxolimab in advanced cancers. Sequenced by immunoSEQ multiplex PCR; TCRdb stores in-frame clones only, minus some. Among about 71,000 clones listed, 84% were seen once. The sequencing used CD4+ or CD8+ T cells sorted from blood, collected in a trial of the OX40 agonist ivuxolimab. The receptors stem from an adult with an advanced solid tumor such as melanoma, head and neck, liver or kidney cancer.

V usage is TRBV30 and J usage is TRBJ2-3; D uncertain. The V gene lost 2 bases and the J gene lost 0 bases, with 9 bases spanning the gap. Germline lookup yields CDR1 GTSNPN and CDR2 SVGIG (reference sequence). CDR3 length: 14 amino acids. The CDR3 loop reads CAWSITPSTDTQYF. DNA for the CDR3: TGTGCCTGGAGTATTACACCGAGCACAGATACGCAGTATTTT.

This clone was recorded only once. This chain connects TRBV27 to TRBJ1-1; D call uncertain. Germline V CDR1 and CDR2: MNHEY, SMNVEV (reference sequence). The CDR3 covers 13 residues. The V and J ends lost 2 bases and 3 bases respectively, with 7 bases between them. The CDR3 sequence is CASSLMRDTEAFF. Here the CDR3 DNA reads TGTGCCAGCAGTTTAATGCGGGACACTGAAGCTTTCTTT.